A selection of T cell receptor beta chains follows, all from one sample in a study of neoadjuvant nivolumab and ipilimumab in lung cancer. Measured with immunoSEQ multiplex PCR; TCRdb has only the in-frame clones, and not every one. Of tens of thousands of clones in the sample, approximately 90% were seen once. Sequences were derived from blood, sampled before neoadjuvant nivolumab, alone or with ipilimumab. The receptor source for this set is an adult with non-small cell lung cancer. Some clones in this sample may be carry-over from other donors' samples. Both conserved end residues are part of each CDR3. D genes are given only for firm matches. The size of a clone is reported for some rows only, either as once, few or many, or as a class for expanded clones.

j_gene,d_gene,v_gene,abundance,CDR3nt,CDR3aa
TRBJ1-1,TRBD1,TRBV4-1,NA,TGCGCCAGCAGCCATCCCGGGACAGGGGCCACTGAAGCTTTCTTT,CASSHPGTGATEAFF
TRBJ1-2,NA,TRBV29-1,NA,TGCAGCGTTGGATCGACAGACGCGCCCTTC,CSVGSTDAPF
TRBJ2-7,TRBD2,TRBV5-4,NA,TGTGCCAGCAGCGGCGCTAGCGGGGGCTCCTCCTACGAGCAGTACTTC,CASSGASGGSSYEQYF
TRBJ2-7,NA,TRBV6-6,NA,TGTGCCAGCAGACCATGGGACGTTTCCTACGAGCAGTACTTC,CASRPWDVSYEQYF
TRBJ2-7,TRBD1,TRBV2,NA,TGTGCCAGCAATAGGGACAGAGCCTACGAGCAGTACTTC,CASNRDRAYEQYF
TRBJ1-1,TRBD1,TRBV5-6,NA,TGTGCCAGCAGCCCCTACGCGGGACAGGGGGTTGCTGAAGCTTTCTTT,CASSPYAGQGVAEAFF
TRBJ1-2,TRBD1,TRBV5-6,NA,TGTGCCAGCATCCCAACTCCTGACAGGGCGAACTATGGCTACACCTTC,CASIPTPDRANYGYTF
TRBJ2-1,NA,TRBV11-2,NA,TGTGCCAGCAGCTTAGATACCAATGAGCAGTTCTTC,CASSLDTNEQFF
TRBJ2-1,TRBD2,TRBV18,NA,TGTGCCAGCTCACCGGCGGTACTAGCGGGAGTAGGGAATGAGCAGTTCTTC,CASSPAVLAGVGNEQFF
TRBJ2-7,TRBD2,TRBV10-3,NA,TGTGCCATCAGTGTTTCAAACGGCGGGAGGCGATACGAGCAGTACTTC,CAISVSNGGRRYEQYF
TRBJ1-4,TRBD1,TRBV5-4,NA,TGTGCCAGCAGCTCCGGGACAGGGTTCGAAAAACTGTTTTTT,CASSSGTGFEKLFF
TRBJ2-5,TRBD1,TRBV7-7,NA,TGTGCTAGCAGCTTCGACAGGGAACAGACCCAGTACTTC,CASSFDREQTQYF
TRBJ2-7,TRBD2,TRBV5-6,NA,TGTGCCAGCAGCTTACCTAGCGGGAGTTCCTACGAGCAGTACTTC,CASSLPSGSSYEQYF
TRBJ2-3,NA,TRBV7-2,NA,TGTGCCAGCAGCTTAGCGTCCGGAGCGATAGATACGCAGTATTTT,CASSLASGAIDTQYF
TRBJ1-1,NA,TRBV6-5,NA,TGTGCCAGCAGTTACGCGGGGGGGTCTGAAGCTTTCTTT,CASSYAGGSEAFF
TRBJ2-7,NA,TRBV13,NA,TGTGCCAGCAGCTTTGGGTCTAGCGCCAGATACGAGCAGTACTTC,CASSFGSSARYEQYF
TRBJ2-1,TRBD2,TRBV5-1,NA,TGCGCCAGCACCCGGCTAGCGGCAAAAAATGAGCAGTTCTTC,CASTRLAAKNEQFF
TRBJ2-1,TRBD1,TRBV5-1,NA,TGCGCCAGCAGCTTGAGACAGGGAATCTACAATGAGCAGTTCTTC,CASSLRQGIYNEQFF
TRBJ2-3,NA,TRBV14,once,TGTGCCAGCAGCTACACAGATACGCAGTATTTT,CASSYTDTQYF
TRBJ2-1,NA,TRBV28,NA,TGTGCCAGCAGTTTATCCCTCCTTCGCTCCTACAATGAGCAGTTCTTC,CASSLSLLRSYNEQFF
TRBJ2-6,NA,TRBV11-2,NA,TGTGCCAGCAGCTTAACTGGGGCCAACGTCCTGACTTTC,CASSLTGANVLTF
TRBJ2-1,NA,TRBV9,NA,TGTGCCAGCACCCCCCTCTATGAGCAGTTCTTC,CASTPLYEQFF
TRBJ2-2,NA,TRBV6-5,NA,TGTGCCAGCAGTTACCCGGCAACCGGGGAGCTGTTTTTT,CASSYPATGELFF
TRBJ2-7,TRBD1,TRBV5-1,once,TGCGCCAGCAGCAGGGGGACAGGGGGCTACGAGCAGTACTTC,CASSRGTGGYEQYF
TRBJ2-3,TRBD2,TRBV30,NA,TGTGCCTGGAGGCCGGCTAGTAGGACTAGCGGGTTTGAAGATACGCAGTATTTT,CAWRPASRTSGFEDTQYF
TRBJ1-2,NA,TRBV10-3,NA,TGTGCCATCAGTGAAGGACGAAGGGGCTATGGCTACACCTTC,CAISEGRRGYGYTF
TRBJ1-5,NA,TRBV10-3,NA,TGTGCCATCAGTGAGAGTGAAAATAGCAATCAGCCCCAGCATTTT,CAISESENSNQPQHF
TRBJ2-5,NA,TRBV5-4,NA,TGTGCCAGCAGCTTAAGCTTACAGTCGAGCGGCCAAGAGACCCAGTACTTC,CASSLSLQSSGQETQYF
TRBJ2-7,NA,TRBV27,NA,TGTGCCAGCAGTCCCCACAGCCTCAACTACGAGCAGTACTTC,CASSPHSLNYEQYF
TRBJ1-1,NA,TRBV18,NA,TGTGCCAGCTCACCACCCCAAGCGAACACTGAAGCTTTCTTT,CASSPPQANTEAFF